A selection of T cell receptor beta chains follows, all from one sample in a study of identical twins. One entry per CDR3 protein results from TCRdb running MiXCR on the 5' RACE reads. The data show 350,000 to 600,000 distinct CDR3 sequences, approximately 15% seen once. The same data also contributed to another study, on yellow fever vaccine responses in identical twins.

The specimen was CD4+ T cells sorted from blood. These receptors were obtained from a woman aged 18-35 years in good health. CDR3s include the opening cysteine and the closing phenylalanine or tryptophan. D genes are given only for firm matches. Only some rows state a clone size, as once, few, many or a class for expanded clones.

d_gene,j_gene,v_gene,abundance,CDR3nt,CDR3aa
-,TRBJ1-1,TRBV27,few,TGTGCCAGCAGGTTAGGCAGAGTGAACACTGAAGCTTTCTTT,CASRLGRVNTEAFF
TRBD1,TRBJ2-5,TRBV29-1,-,TGCAGCGTTGATTGGGCCAGGGGGCAAGAGACCCAGTACTTC,CSVDWARGQETQYF
TRBD2,TRBJ2-5,TRBV12-3/TRBV12-4,-,TGTGCCAGCAGTTTAGGGGCTAGCGGGAGTGGAGAGACCCAGTACTTC,CASSLGASGSGETQYF
-,TRBJ1-4,TRBV5-1,-,TGCGCCAGCAGCTTTGGATCAGGTGAAAAACTGTTTTTT,CASSFGSGEKLFF
TRBD2,TRBJ2-1,TRBV27,-,TGTGCCAGCAGTTTGGAGCGGGGGGGCAGTGAGCAGTTCTTC,CASSLERGGSEQFF
-,TRBJ2-2,TRBV7-3,many,TGTGCCAGCAGCTTAACAGGGGGCACCGGGGAGCTGTTTTTT,CASSLTGGTGELFF
-,TRBJ2-5,TRBV3-1,-,TGTGCCAGCAGCCCGGGGACGAAGCGAGAGACCCAGTACTTC,CASSPGTKRETQYF
-,TRBJ2-3,TRBV7-3,-,TGTGCCAGCAGCTCTCGCTTGGGGGGAGGGGGGTATGCAGATACGCAGTATTTT,CASSSRLGGGGYADTQYF
TRBD1,TRBJ2-2,TRBV6-1,-,TGTGCCAGCAGTCGGGGGACAGGGAATTCATGGACCGGGGAGCTGTTTTTT,CASSRGTGNSWTGELFF
-,TRBJ2-1,TRBV5-1,-,TGCGCCAGCAGTGGGAAGGGGGTCTACAATGAGCAGTTCTTC,CASSGKGVYNEQFF
TRBD1,TRBJ2-2,TRBV7-9,-,TGTGCCAGCAGCACCCGGGACAGGATCACCGGGGAGCTGTTTTTT,CASSTRDRITGELFF
TRBD1,TRBJ2-3,TRBV2,few,TGTGCCAGCTTTTCCGGGACAGGTAGCACAGATACGCAGTATTTT,CASFSGTGSTDTQYF
TRBD2,TRBJ2-1,TRBV24-1,-,TGTGCCACCAGTGATCCCCTGGAGCGGGGGGGCTTGGAGCAGTTCTTC,CATSDPLERGGLEQFF
-,TRBJ2-5,TRBV12-3/TRBV12-4,few,TGTGCCAGCAGGCGGGACAGCTGGGGGACCCAGTACTTC,CASRRDSWGTQYF
TRBD2,TRBJ2-1,TRBV5-1,many,TGCGCCAGCCAGAGGACTAGCGGACAGAACGTCCCGTGGAATGAGCAGTTCTTC,CASQRTSGQNVPWNEQFF
-,TRBJ2-7,TRBV7-9,-,TGTGCCACCCGTGAAATTTCAATGGCCTACGAGCAGTACTTC,CATREISMAYEQYF